A selection of T cell receptor beta chains follows, all from one sample in a study of T cells in Graves' hyperthyroidism and ophthalmopathy. Each CDR3 protein is one row after TCRdb ran MiXCR on the multiplex PCR reads. The sample shows some 350,000 distinct CDR3 sequences, approximately 14% of them seen only once. The specimen was blood. The receptors derive from a woman aged 40 to 49 with Graves' ophthalmopathy. Each CDR3 is given with its conserved first and last residue. Fields, in order: CDR3 protein, CDR3 DNA, clone size, D gene, V gene, J gene. The D gene is left open where the match is weak. Size values are once, few and many counts, or a class for expanded clones, and some rows have none.

cdr3_aa: CASSLLAGGDRGGEQFF
cdr3_nt: TGTGCCAGCAGCTTACTAGCGGGAGGAGACCGAGGGGGTGAGCAGTTCTTC
clone_size: many
d_call: TRBD2
v_call: TRBV7-2
j_call: TRBJ2-1

cdr3_aa: CASSHGTVEQYF
cdr3_nt: TGTGCCAGCAGTCACGGGACAGTCGAGCAGTACTTC
clone_size: many
d_call: TRBD1
v_call: TRBV27
j_call: TRBJ2-7

cdr3_aa: CASSLVLAGYNEQFF
cdr3_nt: TGTGCCAGCAGCTTAGTTCTAGCGGGGTACAATGAGCAGTTCTTC
clone_size: NA
d_call: TRBD2
v_call: TRBV11-2
j_call: TRBJ2-1

cdr3_aa: CASSLSGLRGNYGYTF
cdr3_nt: TGTGCCAGCAGTTTATCGGGCCTCAGGGGAAACTATGGCTACACCTTC
clone_size: few
d_call: NA
v_call: TRBV27
j_call: TRBJ1-2

cdr3_aa: CASSDISGSTEQFF
cdr3_nt: TGTGCCAGCAGTGATATTAGCGGGAGTACCGAGCAGTTCTTC
clone_size: few
d_call: TRBD2
v_call: TRBV2
j_call: TRBJ2-1

cdr3_aa: CASSSGDWGTDTQYF
cdr3_nt: TGTGCCAGCAGCTCGGGGGATTGGGGAACAGATACGCAGTATTTT
clone_size: many
d_call: NA
v_call: TRBV6-1
j_call: TRBJ2-3

cdr3_aa: CASSEEREYQPQHF
cdr3_nt: TGTGCCAGCAGTGAAGAGAGGGAGTATCAGCCCCAGCATTTT
clone_size: many
d_call: NA
v_call: TRBV2
j_call: TRBJ1-5

cdr3_aa: CSARGIQGTSYNSPLHF
cdr3_nt: TGCAGTGCTAGGGGTATACAGGGGACCTCCTATAATTCACCCCTCCACTTT
clone_size: few
d_call: TRBD1
v_call: TRBV20-1
j_call: TRBJ1-6

cdr3_aa: CASTPYRDYEQYF
cdr3_nt: TGTGCCAGCACCCCGTACAGGGACTACGAGCAGTACTTC
clone_size: many
d_call: NA
v_call: TRBV6-1
j_call: TRBJ2-7

cdr3_aa: CASSLDSQDEKLFF
cdr3_nt: TGCGCCAGCAGCCTGGACAGCCAAGATGAAAAACTGTTTTTT
clone_size: NA
d_call: NA
v_call: TRBV5-1
j_call: TRBJ1-4

cdr3_aa: CASSLGLARIFQETQYF
cdr3_nt: TGTGCCAGCAGCTTAGGGCTAGCAAGGATCTTCCAAGAGACCCAGTACTTC
clone_size: NA
d_call: NA
v_call: TRBV7-9
j_call: TRBJ2-5

cdr3_aa: CASRAPAAYEQYF
cdr3_nt: TGTGCCAGCAGGGCGCCAGCTGCCTACGAGCAGTACTTC
clone_size: NA
d_call: NA
v_call: TRBV2
j_call: TRBJ2-7

cdr3_aa: CASRYTSGVYNEQFF
cdr3_nt: TGTGCCAGCAGGTACACTAGCGGAGTTTACAATGAGCAGTTCTTC
clone_size: many
d_call: TRBD2
v_call: TRBV6-1
j_call: TRBJ2-1

cdr3_aa: CSARERSEQFF
cdr3_nt: TGCAGCGCCAGGGAAAGAAGCGAGCAGTTCTTC
clone_size: many
d_call: NA
v_call: TRBV29-1
j_call: TRBJ2-1

cdr3_aa: CASSYYDRGIYNEQFF
cdr3_nt: TGTGCCAGCAGTTATTACGACAGGGGAATTTACAATGAGCAGTTCTTC
clone_size: many
d_call: TRBD1
v_call: TRBV6-1
j_call: TRBJ2-1

cdr3_aa: CASSTGLRDTQYF
cdr3_nt: TGTGCCAGCAGCACGGGACTGCGTGATACGCAGTATTTT
clone_size: once
d_call: NA
v_call: TRBV7-2
j_call: TRBJ2-3

cdr3_aa: CATSGAGSTDTQYF
cdr3_nt: TGTGCCACCAGTGGAGCAGGCAGCACAGATACGCAGTATTTT
clone_size: NA
d_call: NA
v_call: TRBV24-1
j_call: TRBJ2-3

cdr3_aa: CASTPTGAFYEQYF
cdr3_nt: TGTGCCAGCACCCCGACAGGGGCATTCTACGAGCAGTACTTC
clone_size: many
d_call: TRBD1
v_call: TRBV12-3/TRBV12-4
j_call: TRBJ2-7